This entry features one TCR beta chain sequence. Regarding donors, all were healthy bone marrow donors. CDR3 size: 12 residues. Trimming removed 5 bases from V and 7 bases from J; junction bases left unmatched: 2. Germline V gene sequence: CDR1 SNHLY, CDR2 FYNNEI. The data were obtained in a study of cytomegalovirus exposure and HLA in healthy donors. Study in general: A prior analysis found roughly 100 million unique TCR beta sequences from approximately 200 million T cells. Unique TCRs from HLA-typed donors, 80 million to 90 million of them, were held in an early data release.

The primer mix had 60 Vbeta and 13 Jbeta primers. Sequencing was performed with immunoSEQ multiplex PCR; in TCRdb, only in-frame clones are kept and a portion is missing. The sample gives 150,000 to 200,000 clones, roughly four fifths of which show up once; roughly 1% is in the top ten. This TCR came from a woman aged 40 to 55 in good health and CMV-seronegative. The rearrangement uses TRBV2 and TRBJ2-1, with TRBD1 identical over 7 bases. What was sequenced was PBMCs. As DNA, the CDR3 is TGTGCCAGCAGTCTACAGGGGAATGAGCAGTTCTTC. This gives the protein CASSLQGNEQFF.